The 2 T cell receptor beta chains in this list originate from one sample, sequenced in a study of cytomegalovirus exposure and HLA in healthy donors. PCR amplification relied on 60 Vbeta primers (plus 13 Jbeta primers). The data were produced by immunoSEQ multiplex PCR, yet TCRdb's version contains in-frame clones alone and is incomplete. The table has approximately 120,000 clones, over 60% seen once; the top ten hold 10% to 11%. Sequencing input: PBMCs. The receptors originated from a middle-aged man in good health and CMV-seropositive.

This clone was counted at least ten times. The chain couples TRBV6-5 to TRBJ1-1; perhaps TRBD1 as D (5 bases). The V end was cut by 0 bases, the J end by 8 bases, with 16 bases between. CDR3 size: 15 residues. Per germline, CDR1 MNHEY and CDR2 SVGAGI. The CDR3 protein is CASSYSPPTGQEAFF. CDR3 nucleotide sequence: TGTGCCAGCAGTTACTCCCCCCCCACAGGTCAAGAAGCTTTCTTT.

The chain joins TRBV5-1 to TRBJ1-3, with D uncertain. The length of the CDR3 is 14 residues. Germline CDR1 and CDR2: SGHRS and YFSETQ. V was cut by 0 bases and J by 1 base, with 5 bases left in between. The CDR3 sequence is CASSLVDSGNTIYF. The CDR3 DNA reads TGCGCCAGCAGCTTGGTAGATTCTGGAAACACCATATATTTT.